The next 7 T cell receptor beta chains were all read from a single sample in a study of OX40 agonist ivuxolimab in advanced cancers. Produced via immunoSEQ multiplex PCR; TCRdb's table is partial and in-frame only. The sample carries 70,000 to 75,000 clones, 86% recorded once. Sample: CD4+ or CD8+ T cells sorted from blood, taken in a trial of the OX40 agonist ivuxolimab. The receptors were gathered from an adult with an advanced solid tumor such as melanoma, head and neck, liver or kidney cancer.

V is TRBV27 and J is TRBJ2-3; D is perhaps TRBD1 or TRBD2 (5 bases each). Germline loops: CDR1 MNHEY, CDR2 SMNVEV (reference sequence). The length of the CDR3 is 15 residues. V shed 7 bases and J shed 5 bases, with 19 bases lying between them. In DNA form, the CDR3 reads TGTGCCAGCAACTCTCCGGGACGTGGGAGAGATACGCAGTATTTT. It specifies CASNSPGRGRDTQYF.

The chain has TRBV6-6 and TRBJ1-2, with D hard to call. Germline lookup yields CDR1 MNHNY and CDR2 SVGAGI (reference sequence). This CDR3 is built from 13 residues. V lost 6 bases and J 2 bases, leaving 10 bases between the germline ends. The DNA for the CDR3 is TGTGCCAGCAGCCCGGAGCCCAACTATGGCTACACCTTC. Protein product: CASSPEPNYGYTF.

The chain is built from TRBV9 and TRBJ2-3; 7 bases map to TRBD2. V lost 0 bases and J lost 1; bases outside the gene matches: 8. The CDR3 is made up of 17 amino acids. Germline CDR1 is SGDLS and CDR2 is YYNGEE. The chain's CDR3 is CASSVVRRGSGTDTQYF. CDR3 DNA sequence: TGTGCCAGCAGCGTAGTACGGCGGGGGTCCGGCACAGATACGCAGTATTTT.

The V call is TRBV4-1, the J call TRBJ2-3; TRBD2 matches at 13 bases. CDR3 length equals 16 residues. Unmatched junction bases numbered 6, after V lost 4 bases and J lost 5 bases. From germline, CDR1 is MGHRA and CDR2 YSYEKL. CDR3 DNA sequence: TGCGCCAGCAGCCCTCGGACTAGCGGGAGACTAGATACGCAGTATTTT. Amino acid sequence: CASSPRTSGRLDTQYF.

Here the CDR3 reads CASSLLRSSTDTQYF. CDR3 nucleotides: TGTGCCAGCAGCTTATTACGATCTAGCACAGATACGCAGTATTTT. V is TRBV7-2 and J is TRBJ2-3; the D is unclear. The CDR3 sequence is 15 residues long. From germline, CDR1 is SGHTA and CDR2 FQGNSA. V gave up 2 bases and J gave up 0 bases, with 9 bases separating them.

The CDR3 spells CASSFRVGSGNSLYNEQFF. The CDR3, as DNA: TGTGCCAGCAGTTTTCGGGTGGGGAGCGGAAACTCCCTTTACAATGAGCAGTTCTTC. The chain links TRBV28 to TRBJ2-1; a possible D gene is TRBD2 (5 bases). This CDR3 comprises 19 residues. From germline, CDR1 is MDHEN and CDR2 SYDVKM. V gave up 3 bases and J gave up 4 bases, with 25 bases separating them.

A note on this clone: Sequence at one end of the junction differs from germline and may be a read error. CDR3 bases: TGTGCTAGCAGCAAAGGCTTTTCGGGAGGTTACAATGAGCAGTTCTTC. Translation: CASSKGFSGGYNEQFF. This chain connects TRBV7-7 to TRBJ2-1; 7 nucleotides line up with TRBD2. This CDR3 is built from 16 residues. The V gene's germline CDR1 is SSHAT and CDR2 FNYEAQ (reference sequence). Combining the CDR3 with reference TRBV7-7 and TRBJ2-1 gives the whole variable domain GAGVSQSPRYKVTKRGQDVTLRCDPISSHATLYWYQQALGQGPEFLTYFNYEAQPDKSGLPSDRFSAERPEGSISTLTIQRTEQRDSAMYRCASSKGFSGGYNEQFFGPGTRLTVL.